This TCR beta chain was sequenced in a study of T cell clonality in common variable immunodeficiency. Control and CVID samples contributed equal amounts of genomic DNA. Profiled with immunoSEQ multiplex PCR; TCRdb holds only in-frame clones, not every one. This sample comprises some 52,000 clones, none seen once only. Blood samples were heparinized, about 4.5 to 9 ml per donor. This clone has more than one count but fewer than ten. Its target is not known. The read ends 3 residues early relative to the CDR3; the germline J gene fills the gap. Germline lookup yields CDR1 KGHSH and CDR2 LQKENI. The CDR3 length is 13 residues. Regarding the study as a whole: CVID subjects shared fewer TCRbeta clones than healthy controls did.

The sequenced sample consisted of peripheral blood mononuclear cells. The chain joins TRBV18 to TRBJ2-3; TRBD1 aligns across 8 bases. This clonotype was sampled from a person between 18 and 75 years old in good health. CDR3 DNA (partial): TGTGCCAGCTCGGGGACAGGTCATCAGCCG. This encodes CASSGTGHQP. From start to end, the CDR3 is CASSGTGHQPQYF.